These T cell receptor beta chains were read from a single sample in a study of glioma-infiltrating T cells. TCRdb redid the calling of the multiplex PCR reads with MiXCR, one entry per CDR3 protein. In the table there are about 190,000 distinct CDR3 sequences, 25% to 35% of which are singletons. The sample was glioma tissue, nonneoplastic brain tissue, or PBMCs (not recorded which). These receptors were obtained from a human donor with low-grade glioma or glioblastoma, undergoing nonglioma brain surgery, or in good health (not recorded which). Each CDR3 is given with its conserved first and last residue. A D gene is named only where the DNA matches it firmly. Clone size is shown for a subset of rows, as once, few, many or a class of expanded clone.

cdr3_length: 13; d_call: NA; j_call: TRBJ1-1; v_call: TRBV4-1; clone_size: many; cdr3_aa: CASSPTLGTEAFF; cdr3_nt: TGCGCCAGCAGCCCCACCCTGGGCACTGAAGCTTTCTTT
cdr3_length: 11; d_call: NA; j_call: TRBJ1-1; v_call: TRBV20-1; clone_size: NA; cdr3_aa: CSTAQGTKAFF; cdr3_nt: TGCAGCACAGCCCAGGGCACTAAAGCTTTCTTT
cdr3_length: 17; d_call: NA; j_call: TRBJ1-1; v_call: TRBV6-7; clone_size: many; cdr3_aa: CASSYSSGRPLNTEAFF; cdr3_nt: TGTGCCAGCAGTTATTCCTCGGGACGCCCTCTTAACACTGAAGCTTTCTTT
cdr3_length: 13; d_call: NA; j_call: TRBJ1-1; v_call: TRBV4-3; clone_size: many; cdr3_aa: CASSQEGAYGAFF; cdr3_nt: TGCGCCAGCAGCCAAGAGGGGGCCTACGGAGCTTTCTTT
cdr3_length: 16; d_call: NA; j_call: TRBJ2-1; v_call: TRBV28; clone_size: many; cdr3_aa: CASSLYGGDGASEQFF; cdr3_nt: TGTGCCAGCAGTTTATACGGGGGAGACGGCGCATCGGAGCAGTTCTTC
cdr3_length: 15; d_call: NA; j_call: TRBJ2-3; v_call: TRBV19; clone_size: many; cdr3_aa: CASSMDARSTDTQYF; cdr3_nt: TGTGCCAGTAGTATGGATGCCCGAAGCACAGATACGCAGTATTTT
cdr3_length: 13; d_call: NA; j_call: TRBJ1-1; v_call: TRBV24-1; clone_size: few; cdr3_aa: CATSAPGNTEAFF; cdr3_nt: TGTGCCACCAGTGCTCCGGGAAACACTGAAGCTTTCTTT
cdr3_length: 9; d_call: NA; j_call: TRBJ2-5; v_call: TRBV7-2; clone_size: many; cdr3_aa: CASGETQYF; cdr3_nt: TGTGCCAGCGGCGAGACCCAGTACTTC
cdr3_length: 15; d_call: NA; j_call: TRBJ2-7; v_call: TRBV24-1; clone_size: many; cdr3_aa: CATSAGASGAHEQYF; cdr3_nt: TGTGCCACCAGTGCGGGGGCTTCGGGAGCCCACGAGCAGTACTTC
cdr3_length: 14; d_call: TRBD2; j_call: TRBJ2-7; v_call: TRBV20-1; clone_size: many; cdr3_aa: CSARISGGPYEQYF; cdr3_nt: TGCAGTGCTAGGATATCGGGAGGGCCATACGAGCAGTACTTC
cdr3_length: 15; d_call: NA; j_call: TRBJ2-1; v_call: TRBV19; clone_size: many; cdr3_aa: CASSLEGTGYNEQFF; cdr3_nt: TGTGCCAGTAGCCTCGAAGGTACCGGCTACAATGAGCAGTTCTTC
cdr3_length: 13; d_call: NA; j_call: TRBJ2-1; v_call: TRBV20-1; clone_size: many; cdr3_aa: CSARDQGMNEQFF; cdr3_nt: TGCAGTGCTAGAGATCAGGGAATGAATGAGCAGTTCTTC
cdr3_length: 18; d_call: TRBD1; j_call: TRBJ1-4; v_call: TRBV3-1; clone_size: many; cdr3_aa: CASSPPTGQGVVGEKLFF; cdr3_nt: TGTGCCAGCAGCCCCCCCACGGGACAGGGAGTCGTCGGTGAAAAACTGTTTTTT
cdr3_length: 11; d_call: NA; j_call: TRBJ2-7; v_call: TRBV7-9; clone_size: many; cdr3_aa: CAGGDSYEQYF; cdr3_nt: TGTGCCGGAGGAGATTCCTACGAGCAGTACTTC
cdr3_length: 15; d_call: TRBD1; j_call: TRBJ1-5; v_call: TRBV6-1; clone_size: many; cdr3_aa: CASSEGAGGNQAQHF; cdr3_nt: TGTGCCAGCAGTGAAGGGGCAGGGGGAAATCAGGCCCAGCATTTT
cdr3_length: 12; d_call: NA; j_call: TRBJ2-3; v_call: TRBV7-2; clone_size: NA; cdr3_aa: CTSSLVTDTQYF; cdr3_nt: TGTACCAGCAGCTTAGTAACAGATACGCAGTATTTT
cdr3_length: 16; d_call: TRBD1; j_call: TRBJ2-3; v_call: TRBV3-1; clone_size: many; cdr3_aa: CASSQFAGGEGDTQYF; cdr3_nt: TGTGCCAGCAGCCAATTCGCAGGGGGCGAAGGAGATACGCAGTATTTT
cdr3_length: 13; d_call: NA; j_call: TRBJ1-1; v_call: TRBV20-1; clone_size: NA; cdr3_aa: CSARDPELTEAFF; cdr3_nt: TGCAGTGCCAGAGATCCGGAACTCACTGAAGCTTTCTTT
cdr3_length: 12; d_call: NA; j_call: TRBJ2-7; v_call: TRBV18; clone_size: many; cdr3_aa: CASHGGDYEQYF; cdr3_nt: TGTGCTTCCCACGGGGGAGACTACGAGCAGTACTTC
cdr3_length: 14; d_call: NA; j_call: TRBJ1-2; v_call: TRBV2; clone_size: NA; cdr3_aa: CASSVPVVPRGYTF; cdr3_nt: TGTGCCAGCAGTGTCCCGGTTGTCCCTAGAGGCTACACCTTC
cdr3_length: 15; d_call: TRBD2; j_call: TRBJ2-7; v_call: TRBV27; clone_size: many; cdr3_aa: CASSLKGLASYEQYF; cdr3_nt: TGTGCCAGCAGTTTAAAGGGACTAGCCTCCTACGAGCAGTACTTC
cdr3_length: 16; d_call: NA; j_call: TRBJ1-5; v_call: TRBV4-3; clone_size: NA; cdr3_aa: CASSQDAAGRDQPQHF; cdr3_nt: TGCGCCAGCAGCCAAGATGCGGCCGGGCGGGATCAGCCCCAGCATTTT
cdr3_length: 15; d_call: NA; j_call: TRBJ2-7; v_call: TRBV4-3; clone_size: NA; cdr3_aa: CASSQGTGTAYEQYF; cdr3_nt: TGCGCCAGCAGCCAAGGAACCGGGACCGCCTACGAGCAGTACTTC
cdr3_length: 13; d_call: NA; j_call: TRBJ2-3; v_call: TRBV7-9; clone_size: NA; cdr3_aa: CASNFGGPDTQYF; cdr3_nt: TGTGCCAGCAACTTCGGGGGACCAGATACGCAGTATTTT
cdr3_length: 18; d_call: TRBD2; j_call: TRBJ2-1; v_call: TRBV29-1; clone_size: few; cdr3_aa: CSVDRGQGTSGSDNEQFF; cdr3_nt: TGCAGCGTTGATCGGGGGCAGGGGACTAGCGGGAGTGACAATGAGCAGTTCTTC
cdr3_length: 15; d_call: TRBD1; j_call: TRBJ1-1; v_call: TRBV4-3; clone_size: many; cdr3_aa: CASSQDEGARVEAFF; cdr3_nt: TGCGCCAGCAGCCAAGATGAGGGGGCGAGGGTTGAAGCTTTCTTT
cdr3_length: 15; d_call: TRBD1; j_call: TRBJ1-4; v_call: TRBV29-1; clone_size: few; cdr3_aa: CSVTDGTGVYEKLFF; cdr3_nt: TGCAGCGTGACCGATGGGACAGGGGTTTATGAAAAACTGTTTTTT
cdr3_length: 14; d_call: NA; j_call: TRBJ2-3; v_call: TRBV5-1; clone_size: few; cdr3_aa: CASSFVLEADTQYF; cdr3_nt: TGCGCCAGCAGCTTTGTTCTAGAAGCAGATACGCAGTATTTT
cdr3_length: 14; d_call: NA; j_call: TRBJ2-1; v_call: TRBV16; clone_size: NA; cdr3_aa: CASSQSGGQNEQFF; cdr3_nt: TGTGCCAGCAGCCAATCGGGGGGGCAAAATGAGCAGTTCTTC
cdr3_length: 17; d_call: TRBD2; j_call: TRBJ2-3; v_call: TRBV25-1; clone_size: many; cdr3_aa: CASSDWVGGSSTDTQYF; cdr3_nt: TGTGCCAGCAGTGATTGGGTGGGAGGGTCTAGCACAGATACGCAGTATTTT
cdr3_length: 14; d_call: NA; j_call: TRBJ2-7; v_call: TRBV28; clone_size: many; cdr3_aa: CASRTGAGAYEQYF; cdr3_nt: TGTGCCAGCAGGACTGGGGCAGGAGCCTACGAGCAGTACTTC
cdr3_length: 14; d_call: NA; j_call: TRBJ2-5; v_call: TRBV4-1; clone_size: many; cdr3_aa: CASSQLTREETQYF; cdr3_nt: TGCGCCAGCAGCCAGCTTACTAGGGAAGAGACCCAGTACTTC
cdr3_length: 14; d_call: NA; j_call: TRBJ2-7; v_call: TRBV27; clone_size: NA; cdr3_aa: CASSFGARYHEQYF; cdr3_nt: TGTGCCAGCAGTTTCGGGGCCAGGTACCACGAGCAGTACTTC
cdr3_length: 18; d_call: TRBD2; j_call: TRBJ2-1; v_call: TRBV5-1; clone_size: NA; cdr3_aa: CASSPGALAGGVYNEQFF; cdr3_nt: TGCGCCAGCAGCCCCGGAGCCCTAGCGGGAGGCGTATACAATGAGCAGTTCTTC
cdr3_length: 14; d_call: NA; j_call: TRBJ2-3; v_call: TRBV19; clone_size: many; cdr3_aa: CASRSGHRTDTQYF; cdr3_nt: TGTGCCAGTAGGTCGGGACACCGCACAGATACGCAGTATTTT
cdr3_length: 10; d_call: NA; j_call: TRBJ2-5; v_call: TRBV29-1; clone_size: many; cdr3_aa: CSVEVETQYF; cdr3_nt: TGCAGCGTTGAAGTTGAGACCCAGTACTTC
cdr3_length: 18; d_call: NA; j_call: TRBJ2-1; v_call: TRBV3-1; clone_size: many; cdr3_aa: CASSQDSHSPNSYNEQFF; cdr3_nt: TGTGCCAGCAGCCAAGATTCTCACTCACCCAACTCCTACAATGAGCAGTTCTTC
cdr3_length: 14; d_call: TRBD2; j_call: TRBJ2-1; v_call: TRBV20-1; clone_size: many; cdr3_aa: CSARAIAGGGEQFF; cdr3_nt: TGCAGTGCTAGAGCTATAGCGGGAGGCGGTGAGCAGTTCTTC
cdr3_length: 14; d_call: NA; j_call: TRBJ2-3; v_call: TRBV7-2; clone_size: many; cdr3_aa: CASSLGSGRDTQYF; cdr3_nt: TGTGCCAGCAGCTTGGGTAGCGGACGGGATACGCAGTATTTT
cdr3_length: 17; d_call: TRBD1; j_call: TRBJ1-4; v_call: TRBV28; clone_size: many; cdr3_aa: CASSSRTGKGFGEKLFF; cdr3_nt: TGTGCCAGCAGTTCACGGACAGGGAAGGGCTTCGGTGAAAAACTGTTTTTT
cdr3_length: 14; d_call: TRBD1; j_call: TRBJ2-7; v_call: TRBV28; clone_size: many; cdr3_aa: CASSLPGGAHEQYF; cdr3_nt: TGTGCCAGCAGTTTGCCAGGGGGAGCACACGAGCAGTACTTC
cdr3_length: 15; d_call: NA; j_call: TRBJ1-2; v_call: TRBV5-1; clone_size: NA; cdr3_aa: CASSLAQLTIGGYTF; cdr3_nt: TGCGCCAGCAGCTTGGCACAGCTTACTATCGGTGGCTACACCTTC
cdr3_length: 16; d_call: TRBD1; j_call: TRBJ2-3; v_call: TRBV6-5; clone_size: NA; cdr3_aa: CASSGRRTGDTDTQYF; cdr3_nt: TGTGCCAGCAGTGGGAGGAGGACAGGGGACACAGATACGCAGTATTTT
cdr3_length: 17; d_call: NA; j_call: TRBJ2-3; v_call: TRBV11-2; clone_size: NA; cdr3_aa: CASRMSYRGRHTDTQYF; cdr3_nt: TGTGCCAGCAGAATGTCCTATCGTGGGAGGCACACAGATACGCAGTATTTT
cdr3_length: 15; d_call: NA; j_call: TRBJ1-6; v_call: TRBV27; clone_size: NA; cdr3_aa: CASSFRAGDNSPLHF; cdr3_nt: TGTGCCAGCAGTTTCCGGGCAGGGGACAATTCTCCCCTCCACTTT
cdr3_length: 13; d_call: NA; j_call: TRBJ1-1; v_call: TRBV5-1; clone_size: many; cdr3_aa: CASSSVPNTEAFF; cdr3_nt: TGCGCCAGCAGCTCCGTTCCGAACACTGAAGCTTTCTTT